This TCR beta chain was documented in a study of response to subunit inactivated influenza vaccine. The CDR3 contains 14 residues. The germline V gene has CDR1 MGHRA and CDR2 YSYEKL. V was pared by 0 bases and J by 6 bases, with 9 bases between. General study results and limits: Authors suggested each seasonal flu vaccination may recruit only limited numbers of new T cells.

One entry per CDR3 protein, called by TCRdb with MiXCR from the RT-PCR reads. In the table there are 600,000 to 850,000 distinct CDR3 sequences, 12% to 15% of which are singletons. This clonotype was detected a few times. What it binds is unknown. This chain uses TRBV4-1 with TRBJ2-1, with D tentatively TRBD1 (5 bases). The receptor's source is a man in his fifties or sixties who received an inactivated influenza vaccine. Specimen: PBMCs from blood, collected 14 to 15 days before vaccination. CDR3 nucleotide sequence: TGCGCCAGCAGCCAAGATCGTGACAGCAATGAGCAGTTCTTC. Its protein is CASSQDRDSNEQFF.